This T cell receptor (beta chain) derives from a study of response to subunit inactivated influenza vaccine (dated by TCRdb to the late 2010s). In the study overall: Deep quantitative profiling of the T cell receptor repertoire was used in the study to follow responses to a trivalent subunit inactivated influenza vaccine.

This clonotype was seen many times. The target of this receptor is not known. One base away there is no much larger clone; base qualities are not given. General conclusions and limits of the study: According to the authors, only a limited number of new T cells may be recruited by each seasonal influenza vaccination.

Library construction relied on RT-PCR. Instrument used: Illumina HiSeq 2500. TCRdb reprocessed the public reads (quality trimming at Q25 with fastp, clone calling with MiXCR) and kept in-frame beta chains. Each record represents a unique CDR3 protein, reported with the most common genes and DNA among its rows. Present in this sample are around 750,000 distinct CDR3 sequences, 21% of which were seen just once. The ten largest clones represent 10% of the sample. The CDR3 runs 13 amino acids, cysteine and phenylalanine included. Only the CDR3 portion is preserved as DNA: 39 bases, with reading frame beginning at the first base. CDR1 and CDR2 (SGHRS, YFSETQ) derive from the germline V gene. V trim: 6 bases; J trim: 6 bases; unmatched bases: 8.

This TCR was recovered from a middle-aged man who received an inactivated influenza vaccine. Donor details come from another sample of the same person, matched by shared clones. The sample was PBMCs from blood, taken 4 to 6 days after vaccination. The chain employs TRBV5-1 and TRBJ1-2, and TRBD1 matches 7 of the central bases. The DNA sequence reads TGCGCCAGCACCCAGACAGGGTGGAATGGCTACACCTTC. The translation is CASTQTGWNGYTF.